This is a list of T cell receptor beta chains from one sample in a study of cytomegalovirus exposure and HLA in healthy donors. The repertoire was sequenced with immunoSEQ multiplex PCR; TCRdb's copy has only in-frame clones and lacks some. The repertoire holds roughly 120,000 clones, with more than 70% as singletons. The sample comprised PBMCs. These receptors were obtained from a man aged 18 to 29 in good health and CMV-seronegative. CDR3s include the opening cysteine and the closing phenylalanine or tryptophan. The D gene is left open where the match is weak. The size entry is marked missing in some rows and otherwise reads once, few, many or a size class.

CDR3nt	CDR3aa	v_gene	abundance	j_gene	d_gene	len
TGTGCCAGCAGGACCCGACAGGTGGCCTACAATGAGCAGTTCTTC	CASRTRQVAYNEQFF	TRBV6-1	.	TRBJ2-1	.	15
TGTGCCAGCAGTGACTCACATGAGGGTACGCAGTATTTT	CASSDSHEGTQYF	TRBV6-4	.	TRBJ2-3	.	13
TGTGCCAGCAGCACCCAGCGGGGTTTGTGGAATGAGCAGTTCTTC	CASSTQRGLWNEQFF	TRBV28	.	TRBJ2-1	TRBD2	15
TGTGCCAGCAGTTTAGATTCCCGGTACAGATATAATTCACCCCTCCACTTT	CASSLDSRYRYNSPLHF	TRBV28	.	TRBJ1-6	.	17
TGTGCCACCAGCAGAGCCAGGGGGGCTAGGGAAGCTTTCTTT	CATSRARGAREAFF	TRBV15	.	TRBJ1-1	TRBD1	14
TGTGCCAGCAGCTTAGCAACTTCCGGGACTAGCGAATACGAGCAGTACTTC	CASSLATSGTSEYEQYF	TRBV7-9	.	TRBJ2-7	TRBD2	17
TGCGCCAGCAGCTTGGAGGCGGCTACCGAGCAGTACTTC	CASSLEAATEQYF	TRBV5-1	.	TRBJ2-7	.	13
TGTGCCAGCAGTTACCCGCTTACTAGCGGGGCCTACGAGCAGTACTTC	CASSYPLTSGAYEQYF	TRBV6-5	.	TRBJ2-7	TRBD2	16
TGTGCCAGCAGCCCTAATGAGGGGAGGGCGGAAGGCTACACCTTC	CASSPNEGRAEGYTF	TRBV27	.	TRBJ1-2	.	15
TGTGCCAGCAGTGAAATATTACAGGGGGGGTGGGAGACCCAGTACTTC	CASSEILQGGWETQYF	TRBV6-1	.	TRBJ2-5	.	16
TGTGCCAGCAGCAAAAGAGGCGGCAGGGGCAGTATGAACACTGAAGCTTTCTTT	CASSKRGGRGSMNTEAFF	TRBV7-2	.	TRBJ1-1	.	18
TGTGCCAGCAGCGCGACAGGGCCGTTTAACTATGGCTACACCTTC	CASSATGPFNYGYTF	TRBV6-5	.	TRBJ1-2	TRBD1	15
TGTGCCAGCAGCTCGGGACAGGGGATTAACTATGGCTACACCTTC	CASSSGQGINYGYTF	TRBV5-6	.	TRBJ1-2	TRBD1	15
TGTGCCAGCAGCGTAGGAGCGGGGGACTACGAGCAGTACTTC	CASSVGAGDYEQYF	TRBV9	.	TRBJ2-7	TRBD2	14
TGTGCCAGCAGCCCACAGGGTAACTATGGCTACACCTTC	CASSPQGNYGYTF	TRBV7-9	.	TRBJ1-2	.	13
TGTGCCAGCAGTTTCGACAGCAAAAACATTCAGTACTTC	CASSFDSKNIQYF	TRBV27	.	TRBJ2-4	.	13
TGTGCCATCAGTGGGCGAGTGGAGTACACAGATACGCAGTATTTT	CAISGRVEYTDTQYF	TRBV10-3	.	TRBJ2-3	.	15
TGTGCCAGCAGCCGCAGAGAAAGCGCGAACACCGGGGAGCTGTTTTTT	CASSRRESANTGELFF	TRBV7-8	.	TRBJ2-2	.	16
TGTGCCAGCAGTTTAAGGGGGCAGAACTATGGCTACACCTTC	CASSLRGQNYGYTF	TRBV27	.	TRBJ1-2	TRBD1	14
TGCGCCAGCAGCCAATACAAGACTAGCGGGAGCTCCTACGAGCAGTACTTC	CASSQYKTSGSSYEQYF	TRBV5-1	.	TRBJ2-7	TRBD2	17
TGTGCCAGCAGGTTGGGGACAGGGAGTCTTGGCTACACCTTC	CASRLGTGSLGYTF	TRBV2	few	TRBJ1-2	TRBD1	14
TGTGCCAGCAGTGAGAGTGACAGCGCCTATGGCTACACCTTC	CASSESDSAYGYTF	TRBV14	.	TRBJ1-2	.	14
TGTGCCAGCAGTCGGGGTTATGGCTACACCTTC	CASSRGYGYTF	TRBV6-5	once	TRBJ1-2	.	11
TGTGCCAGCAGCTTATATAATGTCCTCAATTCACCCCTCCACTTT	CASSLYNVLNSPLHF	TRBV7-2	.	TRBJ1-6	.	15
TGTGCCAGCAGTGAACGTCTAGCGGGGGACACAGATACGCAGTATTTT	CASSERLAGDTDTQYF	TRBV6-4	many	TRBJ2-3	TRBD2	16
TGTGCCAGCAGCCAAGACAGAACTAAGTTCTCCTACGAGCAGTACTTC	CASSQDRTKFSYEQYF	TRBV7-9	.	TRBJ2-7	.	16
TGTGCCAGTAGTGTCCCTCAGTACACCGGGGAGCTGTTTTTT	CASSVPQYTGELFF	TRBV19	once	TRBJ2-2	.	14
TGTGCCAGCAGCCCGGGGACAGGGTGCCTCCACTTT	CASSPGTGCLHF	TRBV21-1	.	TRBJ1-6	.	12
TGTGCCAGCAGCTTCGGGGACAGGGGTAACGAGCAGTACTTC	CASSFGDRGNEQYF	TRBV7-9	.	TRBJ2-7	TRBD1	14
TGCAGCGTTCGCTCCGGCGGGAGTAGAGGCGAGCAGTACTTC	CSVRSGGSRGEQYF	TRBV29-1	.	TRBJ2-7	TRBD2	14
TGTGCCAGCAGCTTACAGAGGGGGGGAAACTACAATGAGCAGTTCTTC	CASSLQRGGNYNEQFF	TRBV7-6	once	TRBJ2-1	.	16
TGTGCCAGCAGCCCCGGGACAGGGAATAATGAGCAGTTCTTC	CASSPGTGNNEQFF	TRBV7-9	.	TRBJ2-1	TRBD1	14
TGTGCCAGCGGCTTGGGTCGTGATTTTGGGACAGGGATTTTTTATGGCTACACCTTC	CASGLGRDFGTGIFYGYTF	TRBV28	.	TRBJ1-2	TRBD1	19
TGTGCCAGCAGCTTACAATCTTCCGGGACAAGCTTCTACGAGCAGTACTTC	CASSLQSSGTSFYEQYF	TRBV11-3	.	TRBJ2-7	.	17
TGTGCCAGCAGCTTGGAAGGGACTGCCACTCCCTACGAGCAGTACTTC	CASSLEGTATPYEQYF	TRBV5-4	once	TRBJ2-7	.	16
TGTGCCAGCAGTTTAGCGGGAAATGAGCAGTTCTTC	CASSLAGNEQFF	TRBV28	.	TRBJ2-1	.	12
TGTGCCAGCAGAAAGGGGACAATCTCTGGAAACACCATATATTTT	CASRKGTISGNTIYF	TRBV6-6	few	TRBJ1-3	.	15
TGCGCCAGCAGCGCCGGACAGGGTCATGCAGATACGCAGTATTTT	CASSAGQGHADTQYF	TRBV5-1	.	TRBJ2-3	TRBD1	15
TGTGCCAGTAAGGGGACAGGGGGCACAGATACGCAGTATTTT	CASKGTGGTDTQYF	TRBV19	.	TRBJ2-3	TRBD1	14
TGCGCCAGCAGTGAGTTCAGGGTGGGCTACGAGCAGTACTTC	CASSEFRVGYEQYF	TRBV10-2	.	TRBJ2-7	.	14
TGTGCCAGCAGCCCCCGGGGAGCCGAGCAGTACTTC	CASSPRGAEQYF	TRBV7-9	.	TRBJ2-7	.	12